This note documents a single T cell receptor (beta chain) sequence. Its target is unknown. Caucasian adults living in Nashville, Tennessee, provided all samples. The record originates from a study of shared clonotypes between healthy human individuals. Study conclusions and caveats: Non-shared clonotypes displayed generation probabilities falling below those of clonotypes present in all four donors.

About 30,000 T cell genomes, or roughly 200 ng DNA, went into the sorted-subset replicate PCRs. TCRdb keeps only in-frame clones here, not all; method: immunoSEQ multiplex PCR. Here the sample spans roughly 1.4 million clones, about 98.5% being singletons. The sequence came from a man aged 25 to 40 in good health. The sample was naive CD4+ T cells sorted from blood. Subset given: CD45RA+ positively selected.

The CDR3 coding sequence is TGTGCCAGCAGCTTGGGGGACAGGGGATACTACGAGCAGTACTTC. Protein product: CASSLGDRGYYEQYF. J is TRBJ2-7 and V is TRBV5-8; TRBD1 aligns across 10 bases. This CDR3 is built from 15 residues. Trimming at V came to 0 bases and at J to 3 bases, leaving 3 bases not matched to a gene. CDR1 and CDR2 (germline): SGHTS, YDEGEE.